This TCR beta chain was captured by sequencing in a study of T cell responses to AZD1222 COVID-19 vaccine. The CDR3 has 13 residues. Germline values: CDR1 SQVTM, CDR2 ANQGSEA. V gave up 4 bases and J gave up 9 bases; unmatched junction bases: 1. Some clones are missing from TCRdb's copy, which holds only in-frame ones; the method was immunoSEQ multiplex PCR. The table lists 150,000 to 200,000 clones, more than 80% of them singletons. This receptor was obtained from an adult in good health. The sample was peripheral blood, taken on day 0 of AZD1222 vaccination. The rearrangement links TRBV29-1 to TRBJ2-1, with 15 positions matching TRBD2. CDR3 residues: CSVAGLAGGEQFF. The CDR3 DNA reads TGCAGCGTTGCGGGACTAGCGGGAGGTGAGCAGTTCTTC.